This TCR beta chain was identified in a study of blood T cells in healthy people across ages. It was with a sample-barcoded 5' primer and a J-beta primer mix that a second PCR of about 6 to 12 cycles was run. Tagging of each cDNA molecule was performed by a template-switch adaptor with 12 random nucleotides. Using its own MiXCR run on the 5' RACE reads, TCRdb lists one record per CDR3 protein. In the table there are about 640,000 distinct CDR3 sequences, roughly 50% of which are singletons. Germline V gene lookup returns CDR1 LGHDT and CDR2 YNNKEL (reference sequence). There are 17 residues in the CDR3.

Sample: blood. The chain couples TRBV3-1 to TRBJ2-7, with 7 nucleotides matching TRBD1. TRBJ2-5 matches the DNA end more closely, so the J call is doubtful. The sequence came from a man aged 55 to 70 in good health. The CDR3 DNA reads TGTGCCAGCAGCCAAGGCCTCCCCACAGGGGCGGGTCAGACCCAGTACTTC. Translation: CASSQGLPTGAGQTQYF.